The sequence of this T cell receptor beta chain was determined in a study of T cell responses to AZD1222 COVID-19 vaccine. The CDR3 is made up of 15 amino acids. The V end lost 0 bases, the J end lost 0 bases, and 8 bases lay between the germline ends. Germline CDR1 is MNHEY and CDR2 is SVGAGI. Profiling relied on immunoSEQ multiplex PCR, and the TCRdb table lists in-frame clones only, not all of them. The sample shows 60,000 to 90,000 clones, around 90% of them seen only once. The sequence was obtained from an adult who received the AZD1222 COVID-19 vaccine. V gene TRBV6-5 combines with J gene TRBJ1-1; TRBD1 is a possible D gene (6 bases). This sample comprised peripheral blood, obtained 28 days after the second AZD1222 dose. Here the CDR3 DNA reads TGTGCCAGCAGTTACTCACAGGGTGTGAACACTGAAGCTTTCTTT. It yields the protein CASSYSQGVNTEAFF.